One sample yielded the 10 T cell receptor beta chains listed below, sequenced in a study of T-cell reconstitution after alpha-beta-depleted transplantation in children. Unique molecular identifiers featured in how the TCRbeta library was prepared. TCRdb processed the PCR reads anew with MiXCR; each CDR3 protein has one entry. Found here are over 200,000 distinct CDR3 sequences, over 15% of them singletons; the top ten hold just under 45%. The sample in question was PBMCs, mostly from graft donor cells, obtained 360 days after TCRalphabeta/CD19-depleted stem cell transplant. Source of these receptors: a male patient aged 2-9 years who had a stem cell transplant for acute lymphoblastic leukemia, so the T cells may come from the graft donor.

This clonotype was observed a handful of times. V and J are TRBV4-1 and TRBJ1-4, with D tentatively TRBD1 (5 bases). The CDR3 covers 18 residues. In germline, CDR1 is MGHRA, CDR2 YSYEKL. The V gene lost 0 bases and the J gene lost 7 bases, with 21 bases spanning the gap. CDR3 region: CASSQESGKFGIREKLFF. The CDR3 region has the DNA TGCGCCAGCAGCCAAGAGTCAGGGAAGTTTGGGATTCGTGAAAAACTGTTTTTT.

This clonotype was found a few times. The chain has TRBV5-1 and TRBJ1-1; D not certain. V lost 5 bases to trimming and J lost 3 bases, with 8 bases between them. The CDR3 spans 12 residues. CDR1 is SGHRS, CDR2 YFSETQ, per germline. The CDR3 loop reads CASRRVDTEAFF. CDR3 nucleotide sequence: TGCGCCAGCAGAAGGGTTGACACTGAAGCTTTCTTT.

This clonotype came up a few times. The rearrangement joins TRBV7-2 to TRBJ2-1; no clear D gene. The CDR3 consists of 15 residues. V dropped 1 base and J dropped 1 base, with 8 bases sitting between them. Germline-derived CDR1 and CDR2 are SGHTA and FQGNSA. The CDR3 bases are TGTGCCAGCAGCTTAGAGGCGATGTCCTACAATGAGCAGTTCTTC. Amino acids: CASSLEAMSYNEQFF.

The chain carries TRBV7-2 and TRBJ2-1, with D uncertain. The CDR3 has 14 amino acids. Trimming removed 3 bases at V and 7 bases at J, with 13 bases between. Germline CDR1 SGHTA, CDR2 FQGNSA. This chain's CDR3 is CASSFPFVGNEQFF. The CDR3 nucleotides read TGTGCCAGCAGCTTCCCCTTCGTCGGAAATGAGCAGTTCTTC.

V is TRBV12-3 or TRBV12-4 and J is TRBJ1-1, with unresolved D. Deletions cut 6 bases from V and 0 bases from J, with 17 bases between. The CDR3 covers 16 residues. CDR3 amino acids: CASRPRWIDMNTEAFF. The CDR3 bases are TGTGCCAGCAGACCCCGATGGATCGACATGAACACTGAAGCTTTCTTT.

The chain recombines TRBV12-3 or TRBV12-4 with TRBJ1-1; D unresolved. Deletions cut 3 bases from V and 1 base from J, with 12 bases between. The length of the CDR3 is 15 residues. CDR3 sequence (DNA): TGTGCCAGCAGTTTTTCATCGGTGGAGAACACTGAAGCTTTCTTT. Translation gives CASSFSSVENTEAFF.

The table lists this clonotype with many counts. This chain connects TRBV20-1 to TRBJ2-2, with 7 bases lining up with TRBD1. CDR1 DFQATT and CDR2 SNEGSKA come from the germline V gene (reference sequence). The CDR3 has 13 amino acids. V shed 6 bases, J shed 4 bases, and the junction held 5 bases outside the gene matches. The CDR3 region has the DNA TGCAGTGCGAGCAACAGGGGCACCGGGGAGCTGTTTTTT. Its translation: CSASNRGTGELFF.

This rearrangement joins TRBV18 to TRBJ2-5; D ambiguous. The V gene's germline CDR1 is KGHSH and CDR2 LQKENI. V was clipped by 2 bases and J by 4 bases, with 5 bases between them. The CDR3 covers 12 residues. CDR3 in amino acids: CASSPYRETQYF. The CDR3, as DNA: TGTGCCAGCTCACCATATCGAGAGACCCAGTACTTC.

This clonotype has at least ten counts. The rearrangement links TRBV11-2 to TRBJ2-7, with 7 bases fitting TRBD1. Germline CDR1 and CDR2: SGHAT and FQNNGV. With 0 bases clipped from V and 3 bases from J, the junction kept 5 bases outside the gene matches. The CDR3 has 15 residues. The CDR3 protein is CASSLEWTGHYEQYF. CDR3 sequence (DNA): TGTGCCAGCAGCTTAGAATGGACAGGACACTACGAGCAGTACTTC.

The table lists this clonotype with many counts. The rearrangement uses TRBV5-5 and TRBJ2-1; D is perhaps TRBD2 (6 bases). Trimming left V 4 bases short and J 4 bases short, with 9 bases between. Germline V gene sequence: CDR1 SGHKS, CDR2 YYEKEE (reference sequence). The CDR3 is 13 amino acids. The CDR3 loop is CASSPGSYNEQFF. Written as DNA, the CDR3 is TGTGCCAGCAGCCCCGGGAGTTACAATGAGCAGTTCTTC. Based on the CDR3 plus reference TRBV5-5 and TRBJ2-1, the full variable domain is DAGVTQSPTHLIKTRGQQVTLRCSPISGHKSVSWYQQVLGQGPQFIFQYYEKEERGRGNFPDRFSARQFPNYSSELNVNALLLGDSALYLCASSPGSYNEQFFGPGTRLTVL.